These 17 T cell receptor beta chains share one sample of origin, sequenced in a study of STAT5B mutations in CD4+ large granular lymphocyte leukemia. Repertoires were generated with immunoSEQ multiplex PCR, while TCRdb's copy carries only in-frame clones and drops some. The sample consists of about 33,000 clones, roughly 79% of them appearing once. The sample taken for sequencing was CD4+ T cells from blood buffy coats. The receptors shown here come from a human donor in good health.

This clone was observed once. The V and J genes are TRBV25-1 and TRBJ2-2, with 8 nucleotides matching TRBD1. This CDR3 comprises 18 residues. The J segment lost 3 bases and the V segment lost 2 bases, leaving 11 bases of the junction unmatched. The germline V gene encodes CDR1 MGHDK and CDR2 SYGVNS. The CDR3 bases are TGTGCCAGCAGTGAAGTCGGAGCAGGGGGCCTTTACACCGGGGAGCTGTTTTTT. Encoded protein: CASSEVGAGGLYTGELFF.

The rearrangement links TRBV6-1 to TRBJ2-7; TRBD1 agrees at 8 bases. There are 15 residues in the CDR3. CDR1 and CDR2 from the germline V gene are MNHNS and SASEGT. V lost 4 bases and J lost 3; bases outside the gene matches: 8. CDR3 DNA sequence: TGTGCCAGCAGTGTGCGACAGGGGCTTTTCTACGAGCAGTACTTC. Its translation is CASSVRQGLFYEQYF.

The CDR3 bases are TGTGCCATAGGGTCGGGGTCGGAGACCCAGTACTTC. Amino acids: CAIGSGSETQYF. The rearrangement joins TRBV10-3 to TRBJ2-5, with D tentatively TRBD2 (5 bases). The V end lost 9 bases, the J end lost 5 bases, and 13 bases lay between the germline ends. The CDR3 spans 12 residues. The germline gives CDR1 ENHRY, CDR2 SYGVKD.

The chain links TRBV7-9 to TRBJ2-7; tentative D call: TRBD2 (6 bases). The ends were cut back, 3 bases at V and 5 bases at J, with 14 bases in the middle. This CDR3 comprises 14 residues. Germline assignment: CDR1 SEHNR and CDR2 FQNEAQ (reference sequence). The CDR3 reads CASSLTFGEDEQYF. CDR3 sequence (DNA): TGTGCCAGCAGCTTGACATTTGGGGAGGACGAGCAGTACTTC.

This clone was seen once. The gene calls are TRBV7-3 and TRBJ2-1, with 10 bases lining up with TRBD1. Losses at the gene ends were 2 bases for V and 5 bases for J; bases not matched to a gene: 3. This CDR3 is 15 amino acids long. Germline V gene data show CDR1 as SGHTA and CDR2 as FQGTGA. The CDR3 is CASSLAGTGDNEQFF. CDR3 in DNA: TGTGCCAGCAGCTTAGCAGGGACAGGGGACAATGAGCAGTTCTTC. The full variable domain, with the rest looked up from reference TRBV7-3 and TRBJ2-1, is GAGVSQTPSNKVTEKGKYVELRCDPISGHTALYWYRQSLGQGPEFLIYFQGTGAADDSGLPNDRFFAVRPEGSVSTLKIQRTERGDSAVYLCASSLAGTGDNEQFFGPGTRLTVL.

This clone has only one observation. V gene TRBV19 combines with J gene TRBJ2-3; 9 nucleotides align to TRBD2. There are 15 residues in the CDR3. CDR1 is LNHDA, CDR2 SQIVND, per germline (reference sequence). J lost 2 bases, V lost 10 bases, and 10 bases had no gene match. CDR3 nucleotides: TGTGCCACCAGACTAGCGGATATACCCACAGATACGCAGTATTTT. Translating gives CATRLADIPTDTQYF.

The DNA of the CDR3 is TGCGCCAGCAGCCAAGGCGTAGGGACCATGAACACTGAAGCTTTCTTT. Translation gives CASSQGVGTMNTEAFF. The J gene is TRBJ1-1, the V gene TRBV4-3; TRBD1 might be the D (5 bases). This CDR3 spans 16 amino acids. Per the germline V gene, CDR1 is LGHNA and CDR2 is YSLEER. Trimming took off 1 base at V and 0 bases at J, with 12 bases between the two ends.

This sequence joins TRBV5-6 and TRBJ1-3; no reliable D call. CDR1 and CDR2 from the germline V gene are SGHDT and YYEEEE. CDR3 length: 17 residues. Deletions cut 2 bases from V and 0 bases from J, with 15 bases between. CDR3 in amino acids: CASSLYSADFSGNTIYF. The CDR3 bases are TGTGCCAGCAGCTTATACAGCGCTGACTTCTCTGGAAACACCATATATTTT.

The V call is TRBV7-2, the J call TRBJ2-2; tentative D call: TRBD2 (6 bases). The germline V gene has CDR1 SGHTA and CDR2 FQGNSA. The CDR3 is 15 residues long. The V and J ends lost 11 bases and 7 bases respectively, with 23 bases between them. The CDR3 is CASFLEAGRNGELFF. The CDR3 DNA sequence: TGTGCCTCCTTCCTAGAGGCAGGGAGGAACGGGGAGCTGTTTTTT.

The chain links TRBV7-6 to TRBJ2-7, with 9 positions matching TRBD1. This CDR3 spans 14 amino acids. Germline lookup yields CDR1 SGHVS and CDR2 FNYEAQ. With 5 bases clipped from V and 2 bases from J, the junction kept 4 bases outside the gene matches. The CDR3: CASSLDRGAYEQYF. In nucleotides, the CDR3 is TGTGCCAGCAGCCTGGACAGGGGAGCCTACGAGCAGTACTTC. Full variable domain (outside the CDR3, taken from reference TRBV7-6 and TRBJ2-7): GAGVSQSPRYKVTKRGQDVALRCDPISGHVSLYWYRQALGQGPEFLTYFNYEAQQDKSGLPNDRFSAERPEGSISTLTIQRTEQRDSAMYRCASSLDRGAYEQYFGPGTRLTVT.

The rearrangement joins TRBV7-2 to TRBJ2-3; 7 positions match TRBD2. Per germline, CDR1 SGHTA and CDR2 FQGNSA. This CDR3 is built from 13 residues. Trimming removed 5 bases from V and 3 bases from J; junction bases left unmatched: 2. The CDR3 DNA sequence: TGTGCCAGCAGCGGGGGGGGAACAGATACGCAGTATTTT. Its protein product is CASSGGGTDTQYF.

This CDR3 is CASSLWGQGVEQYF. CDR3 sequence (DNA): TGCGCCAGCAGCTTATGGGGACAGGGGGTCGAGCAGTACTTC. The chain uses TRBV5-1 and TRBJ2-7; 11 bases fit TRBD1. The germline V gene encodes CDR1 SGHRS and CDR2 YFSETQ. With 2 bases clipped from V and 6 bases from J, the junction kept 4 bases outside the gene matches. CDR3 length: 14 amino acids.

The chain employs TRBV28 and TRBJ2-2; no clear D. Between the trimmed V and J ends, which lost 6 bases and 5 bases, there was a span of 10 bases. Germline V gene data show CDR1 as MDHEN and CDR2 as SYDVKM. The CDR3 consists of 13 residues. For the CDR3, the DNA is TGTGCCAGCAGCCCCGCCCAAACCGGGGAGCTGTTTTTT. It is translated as CASSPAQTGELFF.

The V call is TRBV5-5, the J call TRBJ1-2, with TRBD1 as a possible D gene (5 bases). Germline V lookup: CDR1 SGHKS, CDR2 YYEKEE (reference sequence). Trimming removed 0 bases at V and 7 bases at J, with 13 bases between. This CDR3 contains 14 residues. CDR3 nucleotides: TGTGCCAGCAGCTTGGAAGAGGGGCGGGTTGGCTACACCTTC. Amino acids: CASSLEEGRVGYTF.

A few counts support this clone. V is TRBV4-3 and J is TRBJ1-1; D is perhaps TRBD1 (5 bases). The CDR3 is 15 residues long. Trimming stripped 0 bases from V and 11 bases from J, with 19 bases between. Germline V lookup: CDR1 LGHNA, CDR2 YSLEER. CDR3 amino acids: CASSQELREGMGAFF. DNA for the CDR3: TGCGCCAGCAGCCAAGAACTGCGGGAGGGGATGGGGGCTTTCTTT.

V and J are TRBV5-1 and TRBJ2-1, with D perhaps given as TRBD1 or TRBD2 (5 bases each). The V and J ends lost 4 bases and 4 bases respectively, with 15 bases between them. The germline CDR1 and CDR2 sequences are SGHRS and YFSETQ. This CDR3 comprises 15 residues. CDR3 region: CASSGGPNTYNEQFF. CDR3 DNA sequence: TGCGCCAGCAGCGGGGGACCAAATACTTACAATGAGCAGTTCTTC.

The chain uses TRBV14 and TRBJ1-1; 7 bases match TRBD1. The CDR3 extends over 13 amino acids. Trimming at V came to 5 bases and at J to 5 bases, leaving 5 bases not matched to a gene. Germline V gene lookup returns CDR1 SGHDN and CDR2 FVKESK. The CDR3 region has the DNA TGTGCCAGCAGCGTACAGGGGTGGACTGAAGCTTTCTTT. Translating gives CASSVQGWTEAFF.